Listed below are T cell receptor beta chains from one sample, sequenced in a study of cytomegalovirus exposure and HLA in healthy donors. Here immunoSEQ multiplex PCR was the method, and the copy in TCRdb shows in-frame clones only, minus some. This table has about 62,000 clones, roughly 73% appearing once. Sequenced: PBMCs. The source of these receptors is a man aged 35-49 years in good health and CMV-seronegative. Both conserved end residues are part of each CDR3. A D gene is named only where the DNA matches it firmly. A row's size may be missing; if present it is once, few, many or a size class.

v_call: TRBV7-6; d_call: .; j_call: TRBJ2-7; clone_size: .; cdr3_aa: CASSLEGGQDYEQYF; cdr3_nt: TGTGCCAGCAGCTTAGAAGGGGGTCAGGACTACGAGCAGTACTTC
v_call: TRBV19; d_call: TRBD2; j_call: TRBJ2-5; clone_size: .; cdr3_aa: CASSAGTSGKEETQYF; cdr3_nt: TGTGCCAGTAGTGCCGGGACTAGCGGAAAAGAAGAGACCCAGTACTTC
v_call: TRBV7-9; d_call: TRBD2; j_call: TRBJ2-3; clone_size: .; cdr3_aa: CASSRRAGAYGDTQYF; cdr3_nt: TGTGCCAGCTCTCGTAGGGCGGGAGCGTACGGTGATACGCAGTATTTT
v_call: TRBV5-4; d_call: .; j_call: TRBJ2-3; clone_size: .; cdr3_aa: CASSANLGGTDTQYF; cdr3_nt: TGTGCCAGCAGCGCTAACCTGGGAGGCACAGATACGCAGTATTTT
v_call: TRBV5-6; d_call: TRBD1; j_call: TRBJ2-5; clone_size: .; cdr3_aa: CASSLGGPEETQYF; cdr3_nt: TGTGCCAGCAGCTTAGGGGGCCCGGAGGAGACCCAGTACTTC
v_call: TRBV4-2; d_call: TRBD1; j_call: TRBJ1-3; clone_size: .; cdr3_aa: CASSQGGTGLGGNTIYF; cdr3_nt: TGTGCCAGCAGCCAAGGCGGGACAGGGTTAGGCGGAAACACCATATATTTT
v_call: TRBV2; d_call: TRBD1; j_call: TRBJ1-4; clone_size: .; cdr3_aa: CASIRDRGNEKLFF; cdr3_nt: TGTGCCAGCATAAGGGACAGAGGTAATGAAAAACTGTTTTTT
v_call: TRBV11-2; d_call: TRBD2; j_call: TRBJ2-7; clone_size: .; cdr3_aa: CASSRGGTVSEQYF; cdr3_nt: TGTGCCAGCAGTCGCGGGGGGACTGTTTCCGAGCAGTACTTC
v_call: TRBV4-1; d_call: TRBD1; j_call: TRBJ2-7; clone_size: .; cdr3_aa: CASSGRDRGSYEQYF; cdr3_nt: TGCGCCAGCAGCGGCCGGGACAGGGGGTCCTACGAGCAGTACTTC
v_call: TRBV19; d_call: TRBD1; j_call: TRBJ2-7; clone_size: .; cdr3_aa: CASSPGATGGRYEQYF; cdr3_nt: TGTGCCAGTAGTCCTGGGGCGACAGGGGGTAGGTACGAGCAGTACTTC
v_call: TRBV7-9; d_call: .; j_call: TRBJ1-1; clone_size: .; cdr3_aa: CASSGRQINPEAFF; cdr3_nt: TGTGCCAGCAGCGGAAGACAGATTAACCCTGAAGCTTTCTTT
v_call: TRBV7-2; d_call: TRBD1; j_call: TRBJ2-5; clone_size: .; cdr3_aa: CASSLRGMTGGEETQYF; cdr3_nt: TGTGCCAGCAGCTTAAGGGGAATGACAGGGGGGGAAGAGACCCAGTACTTC
v_call: TRBV18; d_call: TRBD2; j_call: TRBJ2-5; clone_size: once; cdr3_aa: CASSPPASGQETQYF; cdr3_nt: TGTGCCAGCTCACCACCGGCTAGCGGCCAAGAGACCCAGTACTTC
v_call: TRBV20-1; d_call: .; j_call: TRBJ1-2; clone_size: .; cdr3_aa: CSAPGGYTF; cdr3_nt: TGCAGTGCCCCAGGAGGCTACACCTTC
v_call: TRBV10-2; d_call: .; j_call: TRBJ1-1; clone_size: .; cdr3_aa: CASSEGQLTEAFF; cdr3_nt: TGCGCCAGCAGTGAGGGGCAGCTCACTGAAGCTTTCTTT
v_call: TRBV27; d_call: TRBD1; j_call: TRBJ2-3; clone_size: .; cdr3_aa: CASSLWWDRGRDTQYF; cdr3_nt: TGTGCCAGCAGTTTATGGTGGGACAGGGGTAGGGATACGCAGTATTTT
v_call: TRBV6-1; d_call: .; j_call: TRBJ2-3; clone_size: .; cdr3_aa: CASSEMRFTDTQYF; cdr3_nt: TGTGCCAGCAGTGAAATGCGTTTCACAGATACGCAGTATTTT
v_call: TRBV7-2; d_call: TRBD2; j_call: TRBJ2-3; clone_size: .; cdr3_aa: CASSPRGGADTQYF; cdr3_nt: TGTGCCAGCAGCCCACGCGGGGGAGCAGATACGCAGTATTTT
v_call: TRBV14; d_call: TRBD1; j_call: TRBJ2-2; clone_size: .; cdr3_aa: CASTGQGGTGELFF; cdr3_nt: TGTGCCAGCACCGGACAGGGGGGAACCGGGGAGCTGTTTTTT
v_call: TRBV6-6; d_call: .; j_call: TRBJ1-2; clone_size: .; cdr3_aa: CASSYSREGYGYTF; cdr3_nt: TGTGCCAGCAGTTACTCGCGGGAGGGCTATGGCTACACCTTC
v_call: TRBV18; d_call: .; j_call: TRBJ2-7; clone_size: few; cdr3_aa: CASSPESYYEQYF; cdr3_nt: TGTGCCAGCTCACCAGAGTCTTACTACGAGCAGTACTTC
v_call: TRBV6-6; d_call: TRBD1; j_call: TRBJ1-2; clone_size: few; cdr3_aa: CASSSTGFYGYTF; cdr3_nt: TGTGCCAGCAGTTCGACAGGGTTCTATGGCTACACCTTC
v_call: TRBV7-2; d_call: TRBD2; j_call: TRBJ2-7; clone_size: .; cdr3_aa: CASSLLPGGLAAEQYF; cdr3_nt: TGTGCCAGCAGCTTATTACCGGGGGGGCTAGCTGCCGAGCAGTACTTC
v_call: TRBV6-6; d_call: .; j_call: TRBJ2-1; clone_size: .; cdr3_aa: CASSYGLASEQFF; cdr3_nt: TGTGCCAGCAGTTACGGGCTAGCTAGCGAGCAGTTCTTC
v_call: TRBV7-9; d_call: .; j_call: TRBJ2-1; clone_size: .; cdr3_aa: CSSSRLGAISSYNEQFF; cdr3_nt: TGTTCCAGCAGCCGCCTGGGGGCGATAAGCTCCTACAATGAGCAGTTCTTC
v_call: TRBV7-9; d_call: TRBD2; j_call: TRBJ2-5; clone_size: .; cdr3_aa: CSSSLGQGGGKETQYF; cdr3_nt: TGTTCCAGCAGCTTAGGGCAAGGCGGGGGGAAAGAGACCCAGTACTTC
v_call: TRBV5-1; d_call: .; j_call: TRBJ2-3; clone_size: .; cdr3_aa: CASSPPREKGTDTQYF; cdr3_nt: TGCGCCAGCAGCCCGCCCCGGGAGAAGGGCACAGATACGCAGTATTTT
v_call: TRBV27; d_call: .; j_call: TRBJ1-2; clone_size: once; cdr3_aa: CASSSPGKDYGYTF; cdr3_nt: TGTGCCAGCAGTTCCCCAGGGAAAGACTATGGCTACACCTTC
v_call: TRBV5-1; d_call: .; j_call: TRBJ1-2; clone_size: .; cdr3_aa: CASSLNTPLYGYTF; cdr3_nt: TGCGCCAGCAGCTTAAACACACCGCTCTATGGCTACACCTTC
v_call: TRBV7-6; d_call: .; j_call: TRBJ2-5; clone_size: few; cdr3_aa: CASSLAEETQYF; cdr3_nt: TGTGCCAGCAGCTTAGCCGAAGAGACCCAGTACTTC
v_call: TRBV7-8; d_call: TRBD1; j_call: TRBJ2-7; clone_size: few; cdr3_aa: CASSLAAGQAYEQYF; cdr3_nt: TGTGCCAGCAGCTTAGCGGCGGGACAGGCCTACGAGCAGTACTTC
v_call: TRBV10-2; d_call: .; j_call: TRBJ1-1; clone_size: .; cdr3_aa: CASSAQSRALNTEAFF; cdr3_nt: TGCGCCAGCTCAGCTCAATCCAGGGCGCTGAACACTGAAGCTTTCTTT
v_call: TRBV7-2; d_call: .; j_call: TRBJ2-7; clone_size: .; cdr3_aa: CASGARAYEQYF; cdr3_nt: TGTGCCAGCGGGGCCAGGGCCTACGAGCAGTACTTC
v_call: TRBV2; d_call: .; j_call: TRBJ2-5; clone_size: .; cdr3_aa: CASSERQLKLTETQYF; cdr3_nt: TGTGCCAGCAGTGAACGGCAGCTTAAACTAACGGAGACCCAGTACTTC
v_call: TRBV9; d_call: TRBD1; j_call: TRBJ2-1; clone_size: once; cdr3_aa: CASRGQGMCNEQFF; cdr3_nt: TGTGCCAGCAGGGGACAGGGGATGTGCAATGAGCAGTTCTTC
v_call: TRBV6-5; d_call: .; j_call: TRBJ2-5; clone_size: .; cdr3_aa: CASSLNRAWQETQYF; cdr3_nt: TGTGCCAGCAGCCTCAACAGGGCTTGGCAAGAGACCCAGTACTTC
v_call: TRBV2; d_call: .; j_call: TRBJ2-4; clone_size: .; cdr3_aa: CASTHPDSANIQYF; cdr3_nt: TGTGCCAGCACCCATCCGGACTCTGCAAACATTCAGTACTTC
v_call: TRBV29-1; d_call: TRBD1; j_call: TRBJ1-4; clone_size: .; cdr3_aa: CSVARGQGRPNEKLFF; cdr3_nt: TGCAGCGTTGCCCGGGGACAGGGGCGGCCTAATGAAAAACTGTTTTTT
v_call: TRBV28; d_call: .; j_call: TRBJ1-5; clone_size: .; cdr3_aa: CASSPGQFYQPQHF; cdr3_nt: TGTGCCAGCAGCCCCGGACAGTTCTATCAGCCCCAGCATTTT